One sample yielded the 8 T cell receptor beta chains listed below, sequenced in a study of OX40 agonist ivuxolimab in advanced cancers. Libraries were prepared by immunoSEQ multiplex PCR; TCRdb keeps only in-frame clonotypes and omits some of them. The sample yields 70,000 to 95,000 clones, 90% to 95% seen once. The source material was CD4+ or CD8+ T cells sorted from blood, sampled in a trial of the OX40 agonist ivuxolimab. The receptor set was obtained from an adult with an advanced solid tumor such as melanoma, head and neck, liver or kidney cancer.

The rearrangement uses TRBV7-3 and TRBJ2-3; D gene uncertain. Trimming removed 5 bases at V and 0 bases at J, with 9 bases between. The CDR3 consists of 14 residues. Per germline, CDR1 SGHTA and CDR2 FQGTGA. The CDR3 region is CASSLGTSTDTQYF. DNA for the CDR3: TGTGCCAGCAGCCTCGGAACTAGCACAGATACGCAGTATTTT.

Here the CDR3 reads CASTPVRVKTNYGYTF. The CDR3 bases are TGTGCCAGTACCCCGGTCAGGGTGAAGACTAACTATGGCTACACCTTC. V and J are TRBV19 and TRBJ1-2, with D possibly matching TRBD1 (5 bases). This CDR3 has 16 amino acids. The germline V gene has CDR1 LNHDA and CDR2 SQIVND (reference sequence). Trimming cost V 7 bases and J 0 bases, with 18 bases left between them.

This clone came up once. The rearrangement joins TRBV7-9 to TRBJ2-3; D possibly corresponds to TRBD2 (5 bases). Germline CDR1 is SEHNR and CDR2 is FQNEAQ (reference sequence). The CDR3 is 13 amino acids. The V and J ends lost 0 bases and 7 bases respectively, with 8 bases between them. CDR3 nucleotides: TGTGCCAGCAGCTTAGCGCCGGGGTATACGCAGTATTTT. This gives the protein CASSLAPGYTQYF.

The rearrangement links TRBV19 to TRBJ1-3; the match to TRBD1 covers 7 bases. This CDR3 region has 16 residues. With V trimmed by 4 bases and J by 0 bases, 6 bases remained unmatched. Germline V gene data show CDR1 as LNHDA and CDR2 as SQIVND (reference sequence). Written as DNA, the CDR3 is TGTGCCAGTAGTAATCGACAGGGCCTCTCTGGAAACACCATATATTTT. Protein: CASSNRQGLSGNTIYF.

The chain uses TRBV10-2 and TRBJ2-7; 9 bases agree with TRBD2. CDR1 is WSHSY and CDR2 is SAAADI in the germline V gene. The CDR3 spans 13 residues. Trimming took 10 bases from V and 3 from J; bases not matched to a gene: 7. The CDR3 DNA sequence: TGCGCCACCGCGGGGGGGCCCCGCTACGAGCAGTACTTC. Residues: CATAGGPRYEQYF.

The CDR3, as DNA: TGCGCCAGCAGCGGCGTCAATGAGCAGTTCTTC. Translated: CASSGVNEQFF. The rearrangement joins TRBV5-1 to TRBJ2-1, with D unclear. CDR1 SGHRS and CDR2 YFSETQ come from the germline V gene. V was cut by 4 bases and J by 6 bases, with 5 bases left in between. The CDR3 length is 11 residues.

CDR3: CASSIDSREKETQYF. CDR3 DNA: TGTGCCAGTAGTATAGATTCGCGGGAAAAAGAGACCCAGTACTTC. The chain has TRBV19 and TRBJ2-5; possible D gene TRBD2, 6 bases. V was pared by 0 bases and J by 3 bases, with 11 bases between. CDR1 is LNHDA, CDR2 SQIVND, per germline (reference sequence). The CDR3 spans 15 residues.

This chain uses TRBV5-8 with TRBJ1-4, with TRBD1 matching 8 bases. The V segment lost 5 bases and the J segment 1 base; nucleotides outside the gene matches: 10. CDR3 length equals 17 residues. Germline V lookup: CDR1 SGHTS, CDR2 YDEGEE. CDR3 region: CASSDGQGGGTNEKLFF. In DNA form, the CDR3 reads TGTGCCAGCAGTGACGGACAGGGAGGGGGAACTAATGAAAAACTGTTTTTT.